This T cell receptor beta chain was profiled in a study of B cell selection in AIRE deficiency (dated by TCRdb to between 2019 and 2020). Context from the whole study: Researchers compared the TCRbeta repertoires of sorted blood CD4+ conventional T cells and regulatory T cells from AIRE-deficient patients with the corresponding repertoires from healthy controls. The TCR-sequenced cohort comprised roughly 5 AIRE-deficient APECED patients and roughly 5 healthy control donors. Study-wide findings and limitations: Of approximately 4,000 shared Treg TCRbeta sequences, less than 35% were shared only among healthy donors and roughly 9% only among patients, suggesting less efficient Treg selection without AIRE. About 33% of the Treg TCRbeta sequences shared among healthy donors were detected in patient Tconv cells, suggesting that Treg-biased clones are diverted into the Tconv compartment. Shared Treg sequences had shorter CDR3s, which reflects a bias toward rearrangements containing few non-templated nucleotide insertions. TCRBV gene usage, CDR3 length and TCR diversity in Tconv and Treg cells from AIRE-deficient patients were found to be similar to those in cells from healthy donors. Sequencing covered only TCRbeta chains, and about two fifths of shared healthy-donor Treg sequences were also present in healthy Tconv, possibly due to differing TCRalpha chains.

The germline V gene (reference sequence) specifies MNHNY as CDR1 and SVGAGI as CDR2. The germline ends are 7 bases apart after V is trimmed by 4 bases and J by 0 bases. The CDR3 runs 14 amino acids, cysteine and phenylalanine included. Only the CDR3 part of the read is kept: 42 bases, read in frame from the first base. For sorting, regulatory T cells were defined as CD4+CD25hiCD127low/negative cells. AIRE-deficient patients had APECED syndrome. Tconv and Treg cells for TCRbeta sequencing were sorted on a FACSAria flow cytometer. Sorted cells were collected in 5-ml round-bottom polystyrene tubes, and dry cell pellets were stored frozen at -80 degrees C prior to sequencing. TCRbeta chain sequencing was performed with the immunoSEQ platform. Turning to the authors' computational methods: Pooled Treg repertoires yielded about 5.65x10^4 distinct TCRbeta sequences from patients and 85,000 to 100,000 from healthy donors. Treg TCRbeta sequences shared by two or more individuals were defined as public, and these public Treg TCRbeta sequences were subsequently searched for in Tconv repertoires. Differences between groups were assessed by Mann-Whitney U tests with Bonferroni-Dunn correction in GraphPad Prism 7.03. TCRdb holds this immuneACCESS table with in-frame rearrangements only. Some clones are missing; in checked studies, unresolved V genes explain under half, and the rest has no known cause. The V and J calls and clone size were taken over from that table, and D and trimming were inferred from the DNA. The sample profile shows 13,000 to 15,000 clones; more than 85% of them were found once. Approximately 1.1% of the sample comes from the top ten.

As for this clone: It lacks a known antigen. No base-level quality is on record; no much larger clone is a single base apart.

The sequencing input was Tregs sorted from PBMCs. The receptor comes from a human donor with AIRE deficiency. The chain uses TRBV6-6 and TRBJ1-5, with no confident D gene call. This receptor has the CDR3 CASSSFYSNQPQHF. The nucleotides read TGTGCCAGCAGTTCCTTCTATAGCAATCAGCCCCAGCATTTT.